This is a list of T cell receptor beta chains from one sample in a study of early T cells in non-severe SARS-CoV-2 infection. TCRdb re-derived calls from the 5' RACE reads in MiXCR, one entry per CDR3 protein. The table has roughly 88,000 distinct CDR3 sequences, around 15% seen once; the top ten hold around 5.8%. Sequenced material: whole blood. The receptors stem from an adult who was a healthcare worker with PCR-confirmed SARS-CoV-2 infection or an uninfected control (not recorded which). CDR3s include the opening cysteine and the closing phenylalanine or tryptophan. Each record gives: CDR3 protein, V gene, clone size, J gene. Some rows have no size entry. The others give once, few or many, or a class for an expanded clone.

CDR3aa: CASRTGDTQYF
v_gene: TRBV12-3/TRBV12-4
abundance: NA
j_gene: TRBJ2-3

CDR3aa: CASSPTGYRAFF
v_gene: TRBV3-1
abundance: few
j_gene: TRBJ1-1

CDR3aa: CASSYAGQGILVQYF
v_gene: TRBV6-2/TRBV6-3
abundance: many
j_gene: TRBJ2-7

CDR3aa: CASSQLVSTDTQYF
v_gene: TRBV4-1
abundance: few
j_gene: TRBJ2-3

CDR3aa: CASSYTGQGKGPQHF
v_gene: TRBV6-2/TRBV6-3
abundance: NA
j_gene: TRBJ1-5

CDR3aa: CASSQDLRDGYTF
v_gene: TRBV3-1
abundance: NA
j_gene: TRBJ1-2

CDR3aa: CASTGQRVSYEQYF
v_gene: TRBV28
abundance: once
j_gene: TRBJ2-7

CDR3aa: CASSLEPGQGTDTQYF
v_gene: TRBV5-4
abundance: many
j_gene: TRBJ2-3

CDR3aa: CASSFWGNTEAFF
v_gene: TRBV12-3/TRBV12-4
abundance: few
j_gene: TRBJ1-1

CDR3aa: CAWTPGGPWNEQFF
v_gene: TRBV30
abundance: NA
j_gene: TRBJ2-1

CDR3aa: CASSEVGDTDTQYF
v_gene: TRBV9
abundance: NA
j_gene: TRBJ2-3

CDR3aa: CASTRLAGRTDTQYF
v_gene: TRBV2
abundance: many
j_gene: TRBJ2-3

CDR3aa: CASRRTGGSGNTIYF
v_gene: TRBV6-5
abundance: NA
j_gene: TRBJ1-3

CDR3aa: CASSVATGGKASPLHF
v_gene: TRBV9
abundance: few
j_gene: TRBJ1-6

CDR3aa: CSARDEAVDTQYF
v_gene: TRBV20-1
abundance: NA
j_gene: TRBJ2-3

CDR3aa: CAISSRGTGELFF
v_gene: TRBV10-3
abundance: many
j_gene: TRBJ2-2

CDR3aa: CAWSVRRGSEQYF
v_gene: TRBV30
abundance: NA
j_gene: TRBJ2-7

CDR3aa: CSAQLPGREGETQYF
v_gene: TRBV20-1
abundance: few
j_gene: TRBJ2-5

CDR3aa: CSVAPGLSSNVYGYTF
v_gene: TRBV29-1
abundance: few
j_gene: TRBJ1-2

CDR3aa: CSVGQGEYEQYF
v_gene: TRBV29-1
abundance: many
j_gene: TRBJ2-7

CDR3aa: CASSFSRGQNEQYF
v_gene: TRBV7-2
abundance: few
j_gene: TRBJ2-7

CDR3aa: CASLAHSGGAFEQYF
v_gene: TRBV11-2
abundance: NA
j_gene: TRBJ2-7

CDR3aa: CASSLGADPNTGELFF
v_gene: TRBV11-3
abundance: many
j_gene: TRBJ2-2

CDR3aa: CASSPLRSRVETEAFF
v_gene: TRBV18
abundance: NA
j_gene: TRBJ1-1

CDR3aa: CASSRELNQPQHF
v_gene: TRBV6-4
abundance: NA
j_gene: TRBJ1-5

CDR3aa: CASSLAGTLSSGNTIYF
v_gene: TRBV11-2
abundance: many
j_gene: TRBJ1-3

CDR3aa: CSARRTGEDYNEQFF
v_gene: TRBV20-1
abundance: many
j_gene: TRBJ2-1

CDR3aa: CASSVGGPHYGYTF
v_gene: TRBV9
abundance: NA
j_gene: TRBJ1-2

CDR3aa: CASRPRDSAAYEQYF
v_gene: TRBV6-6
abundance: many
j_gene: TRBJ2-7

CDR3aa: CASSAQRGNTDTQYF
v_gene: TRBV6-2/TRBV6-3
abundance: many
j_gene: TRBJ2-3

CDR3aa: CASSLAGFWGNTEAFF
v_gene: TRBV7-2
abundance: many
j_gene: TRBJ1-1

CDR3aa: CASSSRNQGTQYF
v_gene: TRBV12-3/TRBV12-4
abundance: many
j_gene: TRBJ2-5

CDR3aa: CASRRLTGTYEQYF
v_gene: TRBV6-1
abundance: many
j_gene: TRBJ2-7

CDR3aa: CASSPGGLDSGGELFF
v_gene: TRBV27
abundance: large
j_gene: TRBJ2-2

CDR3aa: CASSVGLAVSYEQYF
v_gene: TRBV11-2
abundance: few
j_gene: TRBJ2-7

CDR3aa: CASSFYGQTQYF
v_gene: TRBV6-2/TRBV6-3
abundance: many
j_gene: TRBJ2-5

CDR3aa: CASSQDRGGGLETQYF
v_gene: TRBV4-1
abundance: few
j_gene: TRBJ2-5

CDR3aa: CASSPGQGASSNQPQHF
v_gene: TRBV5-1
abundance: NA
j_gene: TRBJ1-5

CDR3aa: CASSGIPYNEQFF
v_gene: TRBV25-1
abundance: NA
j_gene: TRBJ2-1

CDR3aa: CACLGGAGETQYF
v_gene: TRBV10-3
abundance: many
j_gene: TRBJ2-5

CDR3aa: CSVGPGQTRNTEAFF
v_gene: TRBV29-1
abundance: few
j_gene: TRBJ1-1

CDR3aa: CASSLSVGETTNYGYTF
v_gene: TRBV7-2
abundance: NA
j_gene: TRBJ1-2

CDR3aa: CASSLAQLAETYEQYF
v_gene: TRBV7-9
abundance: few
j_gene: TRBJ2-7

CDR3aa: CASTLTARHSYEQYF
v_gene: TRBV27
abundance: NA
j_gene: TRBJ2-7

CDR3aa: CSVLGDTSSYEQYF
v_gene: TRBV29-1
abundance: few
j_gene: TRBJ2-7

CDR3aa: CSARVRGYTEAFF
v_gene: TRBV20-1
abundance: NA
j_gene: TRBJ1-1

CDR3aa: CSAKSRTGMGEQYF
v_gene: TRBV20-1
abundance: few
j_gene: TRBJ2-7

CDR3aa: CATSRETRDQPQHF
v_gene: TRBV15
abundance: NA
j_gene: TRBJ1-5

CDR3aa: CASSLGQTKETQYF
v_gene: TRBV28
abundance: few
j_gene: TRBJ2-5

CDR3aa: CASSSQGGNTEAFF
v_gene: TRBV18
abundance: many
j_gene: TRBJ1-1

CDR3aa: CASIPGGGGNEQFF
v_gene: TRBV11-2
abundance: NA
j_gene: TRBJ2-1

CDR3aa: CSVRLNNEQFF
v_gene: TRBV29-1
abundance: NA
j_gene: TRBJ2-1

CDR3aa: CASSHSFQEQYF
v_gene: TRBV14
abundance: few
j_gene: TRBJ2-7

CDR3aa: CASSQGRGYGYTF
v_gene: TRBV14
abundance: NA
j_gene: TRBJ1-2

CDR3aa: CSATEGAWTDTQYF
v_gene: TRBV20-1
abundance: few
j_gene: TRBJ2-3